Listed below are T cell receptor beta chains from one sample, sequenced in a study of shared clonotypes between healthy human individuals. Generated by immunoSEQ multiplex PCR, the TCRdb table keeps only in-frame clones and is missing some. The table lists some 2,000,000 clones, under 97% of them singletons. The specimen was naive CD4+ T cells sorted from blood. The source is a man between 18 and 35 years old in good health. Both conserved end residues are part of each CDR3. Fields, in order: V gene, J gene, CDR3 protein.

V gene: TRBV6-1
J gene: TRBJ1-1
CDR3 protein: CASSVKTGMEAFF

V gene: TRBV7-9
J gene: TRBJ2-7
CDR3 protein: CASSLTSYEQYF

V gene: TRBV10-3
J gene: TRBJ1-2
CDR3 protein: CASHPGGRKYNYGYTF

V gene: TRBV5-1
J gene: TRBJ1-3
CDR3 protein: CASSYSGSGNTIYF

V gene: TRBV5-5
J gene: TRBJ1-5
CDR3 protein: CASSQDAGVAQPQHF

V gene: TRBV20-1
J gene: TRBJ2-1
CDR3 protein: CSALENEQFF

V gene: TRBV5-6
J gene: TRBJ1-2
CDR3 protein: CASSLEGPLSYGYTF

V gene: TRBV7-3
J gene: TRBJ2-7
CDR3 protein: CASSKTGQGAINEQYF

V gene: TRBV5-4
J gene: TRBJ1-1
CDR3 protein: CASSSGPMGGGTEAFF

V gene: TRBV9
J gene: TRBJ2-7
CDR3 protein: CASTKDGVPYEQYF

V gene: TRBV5-7
J gene: TRBJ2-4
CDR3 protein: CASPRDEKYF

V gene: TRBV6-1
J gene: TRBJ2-5
CDR3 protein: CASSEDTGPEDF

V gene: TRBV4-1
J gene: TRBJ1-5
CDR3 protein: CASSLRSNQPQHF

V gene: TRBV4-3
J gene: TRBJ2-7
CDR3 protein: CASSQDGTGAYEQYF

V gene: TRBV28
J gene: TRBJ1-4
CDR3 protein: CASSQYEKLFF

V gene: TRBV2
J gene: TRBJ2-7
CDR3 protein: CASTPMVGTYEQYF

V gene: TRBV7-3
J gene: TRBJ1-5
CDR3 protein: CASSLGQNQPQHF

V gene: TRBV6-1
J gene: TRBJ1-5
CDR3 protein: CASSEMGGGQPQHF

V gene: TRBV7-9
J gene: TRBJ1-2
CDR3 protein: CASSLEGVGYGYTF

V gene: TRBV6-5
J gene: TRBJ1-2
CDR3 protein: CASSWDGNYGYTF

V gene: TRBV27
J gene: TRBJ1-3
CDR3 protein: CASSSTGNTIYF

V gene: TRBV28
J gene: TRBJ2-1
CDR3 protein: CASSLATSRNEQFF

V gene: TRBV28
J gene: TRBJ2-1
CDR3 protein: CASSSAGQGPLDEQFF

V gene: TRBV27
J gene: TRBJ2-7
CDR3 protein: CASRTTRIPADEQYF

V gene: TRBV5-1
J gene: TRBJ1-1
CDR3 protein: CASRKTGADTEAFF

V gene: TRBV30
J gene: TRBJ2-4
CDR3 protein: CAWGNLRGAKNIQYF

V gene: TRBV6-1
J gene: TRBJ2-5
CDR3 protein: CASSEGGKKETQYF

V gene: TRBV4-1
J gene: TRBJ1-2
CDR3 protein: CASSLRATGGSYGYTF

V gene: TRBV28
J gene: TRBJ2-3
CDR3 protein: CASSLGGSGTDTQYF

V gene: TRBV10-2
J gene: TRBJ1-6
CDR3 protein: CAGSAISGSPLHF

V gene: TRBV30
J gene: TRBJ1-5
CDR3 protein: CAWSGGTGVFLSNQPQHF

V gene: TRBV29-1
J gene: TRBJ2-4
CDR3 protein: CSVVLGKGKNIQYF

V gene: TRBV5-4
J gene: TRBJ2-7
CDR3 protein: CASSRGLEEQYF

V gene: TRBV7-2
J gene: TRBJ2-1
CDR3 protein: CASRDTSGGAYNEQFF

V gene: TRBV2
J gene: TRBJ2-3
CDR3 protein: CASRNVRDTQYF

V gene: TRBV10-3
J gene: TRBJ1-4
CDR3 protein: CAISESGGANEKLFF

V gene: TRBV5-5
J gene: TRBJ2-7
CDR3 protein: CASSSVVEGPLFF

V gene: TRBV5-1
J gene: TRBJ1-1
CDR3 protein: CASSPITGATEAFF

V gene: TRBV28
J gene: TRBJ2-1
CDR3 protein: CAIQGTSAPDEQFF

V gene: TRBV28
J gene: TRBJ1-1
CDR3 protein: CASGNREDTEAFF

V gene: TRBV7-2
J gene: TRBJ2-5
CDR3 protein: CASSAGRETQYF

V gene: TRBV7-2
J gene: TRBJ1-2
CDR3 protein: CASSPQTGYGYTF

V gene: TRBV5-1
J gene: TRBJ1-1
CDR3 protein: CASSFGGPMEWVAFF

V gene: TRBV11-3
J gene: TRBJ2-5
CDR3 protein: CASSPGAGTETQYF

V gene: TRBV5-4
J gene: TRBJ2-5
CDR3 protein: CASSLLQQETQYF

V gene: TRBV5-5
J gene: TRBJ1-1
CDR3 protein: CASSFPGENTEAFF